The clone carrying this T cell receptor (beta chain) has ten or more counts. The antigen is not known. TCRdb recomputed calls from the reads with MiXCR, one row per CDR3 protein. This sample has approximately 250,000 distinct CDR3 sequences, with 9.1% found just once. This entry belongs to a study of T cell repertoires in cytomegalovirus infection. Study-wide background: Evidence of both CMV infection and a matching HLA type came from public TCR beta signatures.

Findings and caveats of the study: Predominance within the ex vivo response was attributable to HLA-C-restricted CMV-specific TCR beta clonotypes.

Sequencing used PBMCs. The TCR comes from a human donor in good health (CMV status not recorded). Some clones in this sample may be carry-over from other donors' samples.

This CDR3 is CASSKLAGQYEQYF. In DNA form, the CDR3 reads TGTGCCAGCAGCAAACTAGCGGGACAGTACGAGCAGTACTTC. The V and J genes are TRBV11-2 and TRBJ2-7; the match to TRBD2 covers 10 bases. Trimming cost V 5 bases and J 4 bases; bases outside gene matches: 5. Germline CDR1 SGHAT, CDR2 FQNNGV. CDR3 length: 14 amino acids.